Listed here are 16 T cell receptor beta chains from one sample, sequenced in a study of blood T cell repertoires in COVID-19. The assay was immunoSEQ multiplex PCR, and TCRdb's table has in-frame clones only and misses some. The sample gives under 350,000 clones, about 86% of which show up once; around 4% is in the top ten. Sequenced input: PBMCs or T cells enriched from blood (not recorded which). The receptors shown here come from a woman in her 40s with acute COVID-19.

The chain is built from TRBV29-1 and TRBJ2-7, with TRBD1 identical over 8 bases. Germline assignment: CDR1 SQVTM and CDR2 ANQGSEA. Trimming removed 4 bases from V and 4 bases from J; junction bases left unmatched: 12. The CDR3 is 15 residues long. The CDR3 loop is CSVVPGGTGLYEQYF. The CDR3 region has the DNA TGCAGCGTTGTGCCGGGCGGGACAGGCCTATACGAGCAGTACTTC.

The chain recombines TRBV19 with TRBJ1-1; D possibly corresponds to TRBD1 (6 bases). CDR1 is LNHDA, CDR2 SQIVND, per germline (reference sequence). V was cut by 4 bases and J by 2 bases, with 17 bases left in between. The CDR3 contains 16 residues. The DNA for the CDR3 is TGTGCCAGTAGTACGTTGACAGGTGCCGGTAACACTGAAGCTTTCTTT. It yields the protein CASSTLTGAGNTEAFF.

The V and J genes are TRBV5-1 and TRBJ2-1, with TRBD1 matching 10 bases. The V segment lost 3 bases and the J segment 5 bases; nucleotides outside the gene matches: 2. The germline V gene encodes CDR1 SGHRS and CDR2 YFSETQ. The CDR3 has 14 residues. The DNA of the CDR3 is TGCGCCAGCAGCTCCGACAGGGGGCACAATGAGCAGTTCTTC. This gives the protein CASSSDRGHNEQFF.

The chain combines TRBV5-1 with TRBJ2-2; no clear D gene. CDR1 is SGHRS, CDR2 YFSETQ, per germline. V lost 2 bases and J lost 0, with 8 bases in between. This CDR3 has 15 residues. CDR3 sequence reads: CASSFRTTNTGELFF. The CDR3 nucleotides read TGCGCCAGCAGCTTTCGTACTACGAACACCGGGGAGCTGTTTTTT.

The rearrangement links TRBV5-1 to TRBJ1-3, with 10 bases matching TRBD1. V dropped 4 bases and J dropped 0; count of bases not matched to a gene: 13. Germline V CDR1 and CDR2: SGHRS, YFSETQ. This CDR3 has 19 amino acids. This chain's CDR3 is CASSRNRQGASISGNTIYF. The DNA for the CDR3 is TGCGCCAGCAGCCGGAACCGACAGGGGGCGAGTATCTCTGGAAACACCATATATTTT.

This chain joins TRBV9 and TRBJ1-4; tentatively, D is TRBD1 (5 bases). The germline CDR1 and CDR2 sequences are SGDLS and YYNGEE. The CDR3 contains 16 residues. The V end was cut by 1 base, the J end by 0 bases, with 10 bases between. CDR3 DNA sequence: TGTGCCAGCAGCGTAAGTCTGACAGCAACTAATGAAAAACTGTTTTTT. It specifies CASSVSLTATNEKLFF. Full variable domain (remainder filled in from reference TRBV9 and TRBJ1-4): DSGVTQTPKHLITATGQRVTLRCSPRSGDLSVYWYQQSLDQGLQFLIQYYNGEERAKGNILERFSAQQFPDLHSELNLSSLELGDSALYFCASSVSLTATNEKLFFGSGTQLSVL.

The J gene is TRBJ1-1, the V gene TRBV11-2; D not resolved. Deletions cut 5 bases from V and 7 bases from J, with 17 bases between. The V gene's germline CDR1 is SGHAT and CDR2 FQNNGV. CDR3 length: 14 residues. The DNA for the CDR3 is TGTGCCAGCAGCCGAGATCGGGGTTCCGTTGAAGCTTTCTTT. Its protein is CASSRDRGSVEAFF.

Regarding this clone: A much larger clone differs from this one at a single base, so this may be a read error. The chain has TRBV6-2 or TRBV6-3 and TRBJ2-6; tentative D call: TRBD2 (6 bases). Germline V gene data show CDR1 as MNHEY and CDR2 as SVGEGT. CDR3 length equals 15 residues. The ends were cut back, 2 bases at V and 2 bases at J, with 7 bases in the middle. CDR3 sequence (DNA): TGTGCCAGCAGTTACGGGGGGACTGGGGCCAACGTCCTGACTTTC. Translation gives CASSYGGTGANVLTF.

The chain joins TRBV7-3 to TRBJ2-6; no definite D call. CDR1 SGHTA and CDR2 FQGTGA come from the germline V gene. This CDR3 contains 15 residues. The ends were cut back, 5 bases at V and 0 bases at J, with 8 bases in the middle. In nucleotides, the CDR3 is TGTGCCAGCAGCCCTTCCTTCTCTGGGGCCAACGTCCTGACTTTC. Translating it yields CASSPSFSGANVLTF.

The CDR3 loop reads CASSRSLAYEQYF. The CDR3 region has the DNA TGTGCCAGCTCACGTTCACTGGCCTACGAGCAGTACTTC. The chain couples TRBV18 to TRBJ2-7; D gene ambiguous. The CDR3 covers 13 residues. Per germline, CDR1 KGHSH and CDR2 LQKENI. Trimming stripped 4 bases from V and 2 bases from J, with 9 bases between.

The V call is TRBV2, the J call TRBJ2-1; 10 bases line up with TRBD2. Trimming cost V 1 base and J 8 bases; bases outside gene matches: 5. The CDR3 has 15 residues. Germline lookup yields CDR1 SNHLY and CDR2 FYNNEI. The CDR3: CASSEGPTSGDEQFF. CDR3 DNA: TGTGCCAGCAGTGAAGGTCCTACTAGCGGGGATGAGCAGTTCTTC.

This chain joins TRBV6-5 and TRBJ1-1, with D tentatively TRBD1 (5 bases). Trimming took 6 bases from V and 1 from J, leaving 15 bases between them. Germline V gene lookup returns CDR1 MNHEY and CDR2 SVGAGI. CDR3 length: 15 residues. In nucleotides, the CDR3 is TGTGCCAGCAGGGCCCTAGGACACCCGAACACTGAAGCTTTCTTT. This encodes CASRALGHPNTEAFF.

The rearrangement links TRBV5-6 to TRBJ1-1; 9 nucleotides align to TRBD1. V lost 4 bases, J lost 4 bases, and 14 bases stayed unmatched. CDR1 SGHDT and CDR2 YYEEEE come from the germline V gene. The CDR3 is 17 residues long. CDR3 sequence reads: CASSARDRVRWATEAFF. Written as DNA, the CDR3 is TGTGCCAGCAGCGCACGGGACAGGGTTAGATGGGCCACTGAAGCTTTCTTT.

The gene calls are TRBV27 and TRBJ2-1; D not resolved. The V and J ends lost 0 bases and 3 bases respectively, with 9 bases between them. The CDR3 is made up of 15 amino acids. CDR1 is MNHEY, CDR2 SMNVEV, per germline (reference sequence). DNA of the CDR3: TGTGCCAGCAGTTTATCGGCAGGCTTCTACAATGAGCAGTTCTTC. Protein sequence: CASSLSAGFYNEQFF.

This clone appeared once. V gene TRBV7-6 combines with J gene TRBJ2-3, with 11 bases lining up with TRBD2. V gave up 5 bases and J gave up 5 bases; unmatched junction bases: 12. This CDR3 comprises 17 residues. Germline V CDR1 and CDR2: SGHVS, FNYEAQ. This CDR3 reads CASSTRSSGGAQDTQYF. The DNA of the CDR3 is TGTGCCAGCAGCACGCGAAGTAGCGGGGGGGCACAAGATACGCAGTATTTT.

The J gene is TRBJ2-1, the V gene TRBV2, with 7 bases fitting TRBD2. Per the germline V gene, CDR1 is SNHLY and CDR2 is FYNNEI. This CDR3 is 14 amino acids long. The junction had 4 bases not matched to a gene; V was cut back by 3 bases and J by 5 bases. The CDR3 region is CASSDSGTHNEQFF. The CDR3 nucleotides are TGTGCCAGCAGTGACAGCGGGACCCACAATGAGCAGTTCTTC.